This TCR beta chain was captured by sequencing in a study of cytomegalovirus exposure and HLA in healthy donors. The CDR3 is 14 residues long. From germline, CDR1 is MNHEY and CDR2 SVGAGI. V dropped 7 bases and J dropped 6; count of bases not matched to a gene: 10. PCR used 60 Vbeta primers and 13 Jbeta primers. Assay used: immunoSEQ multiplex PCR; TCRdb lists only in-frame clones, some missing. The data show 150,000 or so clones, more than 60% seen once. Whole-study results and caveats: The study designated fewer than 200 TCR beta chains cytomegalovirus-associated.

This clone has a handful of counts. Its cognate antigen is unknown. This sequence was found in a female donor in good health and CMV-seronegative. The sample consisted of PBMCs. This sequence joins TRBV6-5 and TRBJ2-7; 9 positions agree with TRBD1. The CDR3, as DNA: TGTGCCAGCATCCGACAGGGGGGAAAATTCGAGCAGTACTTC. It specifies CASIRQGGKFEQYF.